Below are 14 T cell receptor beta chains sequenced from a single sample in a study of identical twins (dated by TCRdb to 2016 to 2017). Libraries were constructed by 5' RACE. Sequencer: Illumina HiSeq 2000. TCRdb passed the public sequencing reads through fastp at Q25 and MiXCR, retaining productive beta sequences. Entries are consolidated by CDR3 protein sequence, retaining the most common genes and DNA. The sample table holds under 350,000 distinct CDR3 sequences, of which 8% to 9.5% were seen once. Together, the top ten hold about 7.1% of the sample. A further study also used this sample, focusing on yellow fever vaccine responses in identical twins.

Sample: CD8+ T cells sorted from blood. Receptors were obtained from a woman under 30 in good health.

This clonotype showed up many times. The rearrangement uses TRBV3-1 and TRBJ2-1; the match to TRBD2 covers 7 bases. This CDR3 is 15 amino acids long. The germline V gene encodes CDR1 LGHDT and CDR2 YNNKEL (reference sequence). V shed 5 bases and J 8 bases; nucleotides not matched to a gene: 12. CDR3 nucleotides: TGTGCCAGCAGCTATGCCGGGGAGGGGTGGGATGAGCAGTTCTTC. It is translated as CASSYAGEGWDEQFF.

This clonotype was recorded at least ten times. CDR3 in amino acids: CASSFGGLAAYEQYF. As DNA, the CDR3 is TGTGCCAGCAGCTTTGGGGGACTAGCGGCCTACGAGCAGTACTTC. The genes are TRBV11-2 and TRBJ2-7, with 11 bases matching TRBD2. From germline, CDR1 is SGHAT and CDR2 FQNNGV. After removal of 3 bases from V and 2 bases from J, the junction contained 3 bases not matched to a gene. This CDR3 comprises 15 residues. Filled out from reference TRBV11-2 and TRBJ2-7, the complete variable domain reads EAGVAQSPRYKIIEKRQSVAFWCNPISGHATLYWYQQILGQGPKLLIQFQNNGVVDDSQLPKDRFSAERLKGVDSTLKIQPAKLEDSAVYLCASSFGGLAAYEQYFGPGTRLTVT.

This rearrangement joins TRBV6-2 or TRBV6-3 to TRBJ2-7, with D maybe TRBD2 (5 bases). CDR1 is MNHEY and CDR2 is SVGEGT in the germline V gene. The V and J ends lost 4 bases and 7 bases respectively, with 8 bases between them. This CDR3 has 11 amino acids. As DNA, the CDR3 is TGTGCCAGCAGTTGGTCGGGGGAGCAGTACTTC. It yields the protein CASSWSGEQYF.

This clonotype was seen ten or more times. V usage is TRBV3-1 and J usage is TRBJ2-1; a possible D gene is TRBD1 (5 bases). V was shortened by 0 bases and J by 5 bases, with 11 bases between the two germline ends. This CDR3 is 15 amino acids long. Germline-derived CDR1 and CDR2 are LGHDT and YNNKEL (reference sequence). CDR3 sequence reads: CASSQDWTFDNEQFF. CDR3 in DNA: TGTGCCAGCAGCCAAGATTGGACATTCGACAATGAGCAGTTCTTC.

This clonotype was picked up a small number of times. This chain's CDR3 is CASSLNRAGSEQYF. CDR3 sequence (DNA): TGTGCCAGCAGTTTAAATAGGGCAGGGAGCGAGCAGTACTTC. The J gene is TRBJ2-7, the V gene TRBV27, with D perhaps TRBD1 or TRBD2 (5 bases each). Trimming removed 2 bases from V and 6 bases from J, with 14 bases in between. The CDR3 runs 14 residues. The germline V gene has CDR1 MNHEY and CDR2 SMNVEV (reference sequence).

The V and J genes are TRBV27 and TRBJ2-1, with D unresolved. Germline assignment: CDR1 MNHEY and CDR2 SMNVEV (reference sequence). This CDR3 contains 13 residues. V shed 3 bases and J shed 7 bases, with 10 bases lying between them. DNA for the CDR3: TGTGCCAGCAGTTTTATGGGAATGAATGAGCAGTTCTTC. As protein: CASSFMGMNEQFF.

This chain joins TRBV20-1 and TRBJ2-7, with D possibly TRBD1 on 5 matching bases. From germline, CDR1 is DFQATT and CDR2 SNEGSKA (reference sequence). Between the trimmed V and J ends, which lost 6 bases and 0 bases, there was a span of 18 bases. The CDR3 contains 15 residues. The chain's CDR3 is CSAAPQGYGSYEQYF. For the CDR3, the DNA is TGCAGTGCCGCCCCCCAGGGATATGGCTCCTACGAGCAGTACTTC.

This clonotype is termed medium-sized. The chain uses TRBV2 and TRBJ2-7, with D perhaps matching TRBD1 (6 bases). Trimming removed 6 bases from V and 6 bases from J, with 18 bases in between. This CDR3 region has 14 residues. The germline gives CDR1 SNHLY, CDR2 FYNNEI. The CDR3 DNA follows: TGTGCCAGCAGCCAAGCCGGGACAAGAGTCGAGCAGTACTTC. Its protein is CASSQAGTRVEQYF. The entire variable domain, with the rest obtained from reference TRBV2 and TRBJ2-7, is as follows: EPEVTQTPSHQVTQMGQEVILRCVPISNHLYFYWYRQILGQKVEFLVSFYNNEISEKSEIFDDQFSVERPDGSNFTLKIRSTKLEDSAMYFCASSQAGTRVEQYFGPGTRLTVT.

This clonotype was seen at least ten times. The chain has TRBV29-1 and TRBJ2-1; D is perhaps TRBD1 (5 bases). With 7 bases removed from V and 4 bases from J, the gap between germline ends came to 17 bases. Germline CDR1 reads SQVTM; CDR2 reads ANQGSEA. The CDR3 is made up of 14 amino acids. CDR3 in DNA: TGCAGCGGCCCTTCCCCATCAGGGTACAATGAGCAGTTCTTC. Encoded protein: CSGPSPSGYNEQFF.

In this sample, this clonotype turned up a few times. CDR3 protein: CSARLAGAVYEQYF. Written as DNA, the CDR3 is TGCAGTGCTAGACTAGCGGGAGCCGTCTACGAGCAGTACTTC. V usage is TRBV20-1 and J usage is TRBJ2-7; 10 bases map to TRBD2. With 2 bases clipped from V and 3 bases from J, the junction kept 4 bases outside the gene matches. Germline lookup yields CDR1 DFQATT and CDR2 SNEGSKA (reference sequence). CDR3 length equals 14 residues.

This clonotype was seen a handful of times. The genes are TRBV7-9 and TRBJ2-7; no clear D. In germline, CDR1 is SEHNR, CDR2 FQNEAQ (reference sequence). Trimming left V 1 base short and J 1 base short, with 14 bases between. The CDR3 is 16 amino acids. DNA of the CDR3: TGTGCCAGCAGCTTAGAAACCACTGCCTCTTCCTACGAGCAGTACTTC. Protein: CASSLETTASSYEQYF.

The sample holds a few counts of this clonotype. CDR3 in amino acids: CASSLGGTPSYEQYF. CDR3 DNA sequence: TGTGCCAGCAGCTTAGGGGGGACGCCCTCCTACGAGCAGTACTTC. The rearrangement links TRBV7-2 to TRBJ2-7; D could derive from TRBD1 or TRBD2 (5 bases each). The V end lost 1 base, the J end lost 0 bases, and 10 bases lay between the germline ends. CDR1 and CDR2 (germline): SGHTA, FQGNSA. This CDR3 region has 15 residues.

In DNA form, the CDR3 reads TGCAGTGCTAGAGATAGTTTTACAGCCGCCACAGATACGCAGTATTTT. Translating it yields CSARDSFTAATDTQYF. The gene calls are TRBV20-1 and TRBJ2-3; D unclear. V lost 0 bases and J lost 2, with 15 bases in between. The germline V gene encodes CDR1 DFQATT and CDR2 SNEGSKA (reference sequence). The CDR3 extends over 16 amino acids.

This clonotype has ten or more counts. The chain couples TRBV7-3 to TRBJ2-3, with 14 bases that match TRBD2. CDR1 is SGHTA, CDR2 FQGTGA, per germline. The CDR3 is 18 amino acids. V lost 2 bases and J lost 4; bases outside the gene matches: 8. DNA for the CDR3: TGTGCCAGCAGCTTAGGACTAGCGGGGGGCTCTTTCCCAGATACGCAGTATTTT. Its translation is CASSLGLAGGSFPDTQYF.